This TCR beta chain is drawn from a study of blood T cell repertoires in COVID-19. Study context: The samples span acute and convalescent COVID-19 from the United States, Italy and Spain. The analysed material was cDNA or gDNA that came from T cells, B-cell-depleted T cells, or PBMCs.

The germline V gene has CDR1 KGHSH and CDR2 LQKENI. This CDR3 spans 15 amino acids. The V and J ends lost 3 bases and 4 bases, in that order; junction bases with no gene match: 4. Authors' methods: Using reference gene primer amplification, nucleated cell counts were estimated. Assay: immunoSEQ multiplex PCR; the TCRdb copy retains only in-frame clones and omits some. V, J and clone size reflect that table, while D and trimming were determined from the DNA. The repertoire holds around 150,000 clones, with under 85% as singletons. This TCR derives from a woman of 80 years or more in a cohort sampled during active or convalescent COVID-19. Sequences were obtained from peripheral blood. The V call is TRBV18, the J call TRBJ1-3; 9 bases are shared with TRBD1. DNA of the CDR3: TGTGCCAGCTCACCCGGACAGGGGTACGGAAACACCATATATTTT. Its protein product is CASSPGQGYGNTIYF.